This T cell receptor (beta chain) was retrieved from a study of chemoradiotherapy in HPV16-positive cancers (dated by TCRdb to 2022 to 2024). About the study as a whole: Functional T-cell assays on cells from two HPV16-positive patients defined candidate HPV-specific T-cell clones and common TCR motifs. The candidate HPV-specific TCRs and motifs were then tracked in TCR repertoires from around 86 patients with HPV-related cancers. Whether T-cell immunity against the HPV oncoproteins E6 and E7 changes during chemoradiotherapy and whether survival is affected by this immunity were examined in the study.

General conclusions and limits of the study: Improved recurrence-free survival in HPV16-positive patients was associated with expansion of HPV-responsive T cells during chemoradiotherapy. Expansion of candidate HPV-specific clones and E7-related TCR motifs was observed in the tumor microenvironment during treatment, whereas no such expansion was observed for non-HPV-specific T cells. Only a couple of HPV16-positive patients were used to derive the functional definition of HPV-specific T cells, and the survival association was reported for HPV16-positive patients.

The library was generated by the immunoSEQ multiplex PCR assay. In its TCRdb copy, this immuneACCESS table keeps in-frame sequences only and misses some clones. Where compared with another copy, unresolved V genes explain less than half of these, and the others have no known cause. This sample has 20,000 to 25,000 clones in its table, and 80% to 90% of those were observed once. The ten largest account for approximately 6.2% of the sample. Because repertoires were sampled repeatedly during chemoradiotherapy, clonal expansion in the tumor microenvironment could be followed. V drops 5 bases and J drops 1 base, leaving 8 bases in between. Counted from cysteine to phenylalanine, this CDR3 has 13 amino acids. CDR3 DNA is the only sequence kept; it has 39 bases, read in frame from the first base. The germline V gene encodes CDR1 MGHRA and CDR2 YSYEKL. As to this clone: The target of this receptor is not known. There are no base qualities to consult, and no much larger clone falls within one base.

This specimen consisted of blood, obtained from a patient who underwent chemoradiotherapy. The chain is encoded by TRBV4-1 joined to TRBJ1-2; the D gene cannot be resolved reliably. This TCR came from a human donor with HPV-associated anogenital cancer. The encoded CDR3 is CASSENSNYGYTF. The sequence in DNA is TGCGCCAGCAGCGAGAACAGTAACTATGGCTACACCTTC.